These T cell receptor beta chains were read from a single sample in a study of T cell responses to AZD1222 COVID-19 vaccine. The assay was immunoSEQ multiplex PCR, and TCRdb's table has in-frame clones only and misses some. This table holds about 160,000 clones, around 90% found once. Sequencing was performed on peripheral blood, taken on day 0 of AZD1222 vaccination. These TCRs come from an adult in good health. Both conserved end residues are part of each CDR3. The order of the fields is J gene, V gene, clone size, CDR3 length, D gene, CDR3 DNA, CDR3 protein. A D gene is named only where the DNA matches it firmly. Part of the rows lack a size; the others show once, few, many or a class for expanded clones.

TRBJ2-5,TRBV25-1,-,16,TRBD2,TGTGCCAGCAGTTACCCCCGGGGGGGAGCGGGAAAGACCCAGTACTTC,CASSYPRGGAGKTQYF
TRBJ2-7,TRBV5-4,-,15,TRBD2,TGTGCCAGCAGCCAGGGACTAGCGGGAGTGTACGAGCAGTACTTC,CASSQGLAGVYEQYF
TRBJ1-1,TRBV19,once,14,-,TGTGCCAGTGCCGGGGGGACCATGAACACTGAAGCTTTCTTT,CASAGGTMNTEAFF
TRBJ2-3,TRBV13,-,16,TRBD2,TGTGCCAGCAGCTTAGGGCTAGCGGGAGCTACAGATACGCAGTATTTT,CASSLGLAGATDTQYF
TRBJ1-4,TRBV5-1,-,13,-,TGCGCCAGCAGCTCGGGGGGTGATGAAAAACTGTTTTTT,CASSSGGDEKLFF
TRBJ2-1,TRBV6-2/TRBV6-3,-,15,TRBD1,TGTGCCAGCAGTCGGGACAGGGCGTACGGAAATGAGCAGTTCTTC,CASSRDRAYGNEQFF
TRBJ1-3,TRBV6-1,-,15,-,TGTGCCAGCAGTGACGGACATCACTCTGGAAACACCATATATTTT,CASSDGHHSGNTIYF
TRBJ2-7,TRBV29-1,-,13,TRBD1,TGCAGCGCTAGGGACAGGTACTCCTACGAGCAGTACTTC,CSARDRYSYEQYF
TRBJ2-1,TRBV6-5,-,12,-,TGTGCCAGCAGTCCCCGGTCCAATGAGCAGTTCTTC,CASSPRSNEQFF
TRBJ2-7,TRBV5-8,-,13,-,TGTGCCAGCGGAAGAGGGCTCGGCTACGAGCAGTACTTC,CASGRGLGYEQYF
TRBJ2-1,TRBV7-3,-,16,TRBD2,TGTGCCAGCAGCCCCACTAGCGGGAGCGGTTTGAATGAGCAGTTCTTC,CASSPTSGSGLNEQFF
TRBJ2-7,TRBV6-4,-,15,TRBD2,TGTGCCAGCATTCCTGAATTAGCGGGCTCCTACGAGCAGTACTTC,CASIPELAGSYEQYF
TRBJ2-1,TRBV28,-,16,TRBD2,TGTGCCAGCAGCCATTTAGCGGGAGGGCCCCGAAATGAGCAGTTCTTC,CASSHLAGGPRNEQFF
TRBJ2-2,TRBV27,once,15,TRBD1,TGTGCCAGCAGCCTACAGGGGGCGAGCACCGGGGAGCTGTTTTTT,CASSLQGASTGELFF
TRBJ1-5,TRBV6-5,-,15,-,TGTGCCAGCAGAATTTCGGGACAAAGCAATCAGCCCCAGCATTTT,CASRISGQSNQPQHF
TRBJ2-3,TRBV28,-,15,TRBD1,TGTGCCAGCAGCCATGACAGGGCTAGCACAGATACGCAGTATTTT,CASSHDRASTDTQYF
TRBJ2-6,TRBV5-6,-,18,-,TGTGCCAGCACCACACCCGGCAGGGGAGTTTCTGGGGCCAACGTCCTGACTTTC,CASTTPGRGVSGANVLTF
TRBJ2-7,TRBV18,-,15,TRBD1,TGTGCCAGCTCACCGGGACAGGGGTCCCTCTACGAGCAGTACTTC,CASSPGQGSLYEQYF
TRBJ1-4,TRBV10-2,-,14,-,TGCGCCAGCAGGCAAGGGGCAACTAATGAAAAACTGTTTTTT,CASRQGATNEKLFF
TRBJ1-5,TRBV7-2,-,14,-,TGTGCCAGCAGCTTAGCGCAAGGCAATCAGCCCCAGCATTTT,CASSLAQGNQPQHF